The next 17 T cell receptor beta chains were all read from a single sample in a study of cytomegalovirus exposure and HLA in healthy donors. Here immunoSEQ multiplex PCR was the method, and the copy in TCRdb shows in-frame clones only, minus some. The data show around 250,000 clones, about 90% seen once. The sample taken for sequencing was PBMCs. These receptors came from a woman under 30 in good health and CMV-seronegative.

This clone was recorded a few times. CDR3 coding DNA: TGTGCCGTGGGTAGGGGGCGAGGGCAGCCCCAGCATTTT. Translating gives CAVGRGRGQPQHF. This sequence joins TRBV6-1 and TRBJ1-5; TRBD1 aligns across 7 bases. Germline V lookup: CDR1 MNHNS, CDR2 SASEGT. Trimming removed 11 bases from V and 7 bases from J; junction bases left unmatched: 11. CDR3 length: 13 residues.

This clone was counted once. J is TRBJ2-7 and V is TRBV6-5; tentative D call: TRBD1 (6 bases). The germline V gene has CDR1 MNHEY and CDR2 SVGAGI. V dropped 0 bases and J dropped 3 bases, with 15 bases sitting between them. This CDR3 has 16 residues. The CDR3 region is CASSYSIVGANYEQYF. The CDR3 DNA reads as TGTGCCAGCAGTTACTCGATAGTGGGGGCCAACTACGAGCAGTACTTC.

V is TRBV30 and J is TRBJ2-2; 7 bases are shared with TRBD2. CDR3 length equals 15 residues. V dropped 2 bases and J dropped 0; count of bases not matched to a gene: 3. Germline-derived CDR1 and CDR2 are GTSNPN and SVGIG (reference sequence). The CDR3 DNA follows: TGTGCCTGGAGTTTGCTAGCGGCGAACACCGGGGAGCTGTTTTTT. This sequence encodes CAWSLLAANTGELFF.

This chain connects TRBV4-3 to TRBJ1-4, with 7 bases identical to TRBD1. The ends lost 0 bases at V and 5 bases at J; junction bases unmatched: 3. The germline gives CDR1 LGHNA, CDR2 YSLEER. The length of the CDR3 is 15 residues. This chain's CDR3 is CASSQDVGQNEKLFF. For the CDR3, the DNA is TGCGCCAGCAGCCAAGATGTGGGACAGAATGAAAAACTGTTTTTT.

Comment on this clone: Distinct nucleotide sequences in the sample also encode this CDR3. The chain carries TRBV6-5 and TRBJ1-1; no clear D. CDR3 size: 13 residues. With 0 bases removed from V and 3 bases from J, the gap between germline ends came to 5 bases. Looked up from germline, CDR1 is MNHEY and CDR2 is SVGAGI. DNA for the CDR3: TGTGCCAGCAGTTACTCGTCCGACACTGAAGCTTTCTTT. It codes for CASSYSSDTEAFF.

The CDR3 sequence: CASSEGGSNQPQHF. The CDR3 nucleotides read TGTGCCAGCAGTGAAGGGGGCAGCAATCAGCCCCAGCATTTT. The V and J genes are TRBV6-1 and TRBJ1-5; tentatively, D is TRBD1 (5 bases). CDR1 is MNHNS and CDR2 is SASEGT in the germline V gene. Deletions cut 1 base from V and 1 base from J, with 5 bases between. This CDR3 is built from 14 residues.

This chain joins TRBV6-6 and TRBJ2-7; TRBD2 matches at 8 bases. CDR3 size: 15 residues. V was pared by 5 bases and J by 2 bases, with 8 bases of the junction left unmatched. Per germline, CDR1 MNHNY and CDR2 SVGAGI (reference sequence). In nucleotides, the CDR3 is TGTGCCAGCAGTAGGTCGGGAGGGGACCCCTACGAGCAGTACGTC. This codes for CASSRSGGDPYEQYV.

The chain employs TRBV5-1 and TRBJ2-5; 9 bases are shared with TRBD1. Germline V gene data show CDR1 as SGHRS and CDR2 as YFSETQ. CDR3 length: 16 amino acids. V dropped 2 bases and J dropped 5; count of bases not matched to a gene: 10. The CDR3 protein is CASSFRTGGAGETQYF. CDR3 nucleotide sequence: TGCGCCAGCAGCTTCCGAACAGGGGGCGCGGGGGAGACCCAGTACTTC.

The J gene is TRBJ1-2, the V gene TRBV10-3; the match to TRBD1 covers 9 bases. The CDR3 contains 12 residues. Germline CDR1 and CDR2: ENHRY and SYGVKD. Losses at the gene ends were 6 bases for V and 7 bases for J; bases not matched to a gene: 3. In DNA form, the CDR3 reads TGTGCCATCAGGGGACAGGGTGGTGGCTACACCTTC. Translating it yields CAIRGQGGGYTF.

This chain links TRBV7-8 with TRBJ2-4, with 9 bases fitting TRBD2. From germline, CDR1 is SGHVS and CDR2 FQNEAQ. The CDR3 is 16 residues long. J gave up 8 bases and V 1 base, and 9 bases lay outside the gene matches. The CDR3 region is CASSLGLRGGLDIQYF. As DNA, the CDR3 is TGTGCCAGCAGCTTAGGTCTGCGGGGGGGCTTGGACATTCAGTACTTC.

The gene calls are TRBV9 and TRBJ2-7; no definite D call. Germline V gene lookup returns CDR1 SGDLS and CDR2 YYNGEE. Trimming removed 4 bases at V and 2 bases at J, with 22 bases between. The CDR3 extends over 17 amino acids. CDR3 DNA sequence: TGTGCCAGCAGCCCCCGAGCCGGCGAGGATAAAACCTACGAGCAGTACTTC. It specifies CASSPRAGEDKTYEQYF.

The CDR3 region is CASSLESTEAFF. In nucleotides, the CDR3 is TGTGCCAGCAGCTTAGAGAGCACTGAAGCTTTCTTT. V gene TRBV13 combines with J gene TRBJ1-1; D uncertain. The length of the CDR3 is 12 residues. V lost 1 base and J 4 bases, leaving 4 bases between the germline ends. The germline V gene encodes CDR1 PRHDT and CDR2 FYEKMQ (reference sequence). Filled out from reference TRBV13 and TRBJ1-1, the complete variable domain reads AAGVIQSPRHLIKEKRETATLKCYPIPRHDTVYWYQQGPGQDPQFLISFYEKMQSDKGSIPDRFSAQQFSDYHSELNMSSLELGDSALYFCASSLESTEAFFGQGTRLTVV.

The genes are TRBV15 and TRBJ2-1; D might be TRBD1 (6 bases). CDR1 and CDR2 from the germline V gene are LNHNV and YYDKDF (reference sequence). This CDR3 comprises 16 residues. V lost 0 bases, J lost 1 base, and 10 bases lay in between. The CDR3 nucleotides are TGTGCCACCAGCAGAGACAGGGGAAGGTCCTACAATGAGCAGTTCTTC. Residues: CATSRDRGRSYNEQFF.

This clone was detected once. This chain links TRBV6-6 with TRBJ1-4, with TRBD1 as a possible D gene (6 bases). The CDR3 is made up of 12 amino acids. Germline CDR1 is MNHNY and CDR2 is SVGAGI (reference sequence). The V gene lost 6 bases and the J gene lost 8 bases, with 10 bases spanning the gap. The CDR3 is CASRGHAEKLFF. CDR3 bases: TGTGCCAGCAGGGGACACGCCGAAAAACTGTTTTTT.

The chain employs TRBV13 and TRBJ1-1; perhaps TRBD1 as D (5 bases). V was shortened by 0 bases and J by 6 bases, with 5 bases between the two germline ends. The CDR3 runs 12 residues. Germline CDR1 PRHDT, CDR2 FYEKMQ (reference sequence). CDR3 DNA: TGTGCCAGCAGCTTAGGACAGGCTGAAGCTTTCTTT. Translated: CASSLGQAEAFF.

This chain links TRBV28 with TRBJ1-3, with D perhaps TRBD1 (6 bases). Germline values: CDR1 MDHEN, CDR2 SYDVKM. The CDR3 loop spans 15 amino acids. Trimming took off 6 bases at V and 0 bases at J, with 12 bases between the two ends. The CDR3 bases are TGTGCCAGCAGACCGACAGGTTCCTCTGGAAACACCATATATTTT. Residues: CASRPTGSSGNTIYF. Variable domain in full (rest from reference TRBV28 and TRBJ1-3): DVKVTQSSRYLVKRTGEKVFLECVQDMDHENMFWYRQDPGLGLRLIYFSYDVKMKEKGDIPEGYSVSREKKERFSLILESASTNQTSMYLCASRPTGSSGNTIYFGEGSWLTVV.

The chain combines TRBV5-4 with TRBJ2-1, with D perhaps TRBD1 (5 bases). This CDR3 comprises 14 residues. Germline CDR1 reads SGHNT; CDR2 reads YYREEE (reference sequence). The V end lost 0 bases, the J end lost 2 bases, and 6 bases lay between the germline ends. DNA of the CDR3: TGTGCCAGCAGCTTGGGGGGCCCCTACAATGAGCAGTTCTTC. Translating gives CASSLGGPYNEQFF.